This is a list of T cell receptor beta chains from one sample in a study of T-cell memory formation after mild COVID-19. One entry per CDR3 protein, called by TCRdb with MiXCR from the 5' RACE reads. In the table there are over 350,000 distinct CDR3 sequences, around 24% of which are singletons. The sample consisted of PBMCs or a T cell subset sorted from them (not recorded which). The receptor set was obtained from an adult woman who had mild COVID-19 (a few samples of this study predate the infection). Cell type and time point are not known. Each CDR3 is given with its conserved first and last residue. The D gene is left open where the match is weak. The listing skips clone size in some rows; elsewhere it reads once, few, many or a size class.

clone size	D gene	V gene	J gene	CDR3 protein	CDR3 DNA
.	TRBD2	TRBV12-3/TRBV12-4	TRBJ2-3	CASTHGLAGAPDTQYF	TGTGCCAGCACCCACGGACTAGCGGGAGCCCCAGATACGCAGTATTTT
.	.	TRBV3-1	TRBJ1-3	CASSYGTGNTIYF	TGTGCCAGCAGCTACGGGACTGGAAACACCATATATTTT
.	.	TRBV9	TRBJ1-1	CASSVPGTEAFF	TGTGCCAGCAGCGTACCGGGGACTGAAGCTTTCTTT
.	.	TRBV6-6	TRBJ1-1	CASSNRVSGGTEAFF	TGTGCCAGCAGTAACCGCGTATCGGGAGGGACTGAAGCTTTCTTT
few	.	TRBV9	TRBJ2-7	CASSVGSGDYEQYF	TGTGCCAGCAGCGTAGGATCGGGGGACTACGAGCAGTACTTC
many	.	TRBV7-2	TRBJ1-6	CASSLVSSPLHF	TGTGCCAGCAGCTTAGTTAGTTCACCCCTCCACTTT
.	.	TRBV4-3	TRBJ2-7	CASSQTNSYEQYF	TGCGCCAGCAGCCAGACTAACTCCTACGAGCAGTACTTC
few	TRBD2	TRBV24-1	TRBJ2-1	CATSPGRGAHYNEQFF	TGTGCCACCAGTCCGGGGCGGGGGGCCCACTACAATGAGCAGTTCTTC
many	.	TRBV7-3	TRBJ2-3	CASSSLGRHHSSRGTDTQYF	TGTGCCAGCAGCTCACTTGGTCGTCACCACAGTTCCCGAGGCACAGATACGCAGTATTTT
.	TRBD2	TRBV4-2	TRBJ2-7	CASSNGLAGESYEQYF	TGTGCCAGCAGCAATGGACTAGCGGGCGAGTCCTACGAGCAGTACTTC
.	TRBD1	TRBV12-3/TRBV12-4	TRBJ1-1	CASSISGTVFEAFF	TGTGCCAGCAGTATTTCCGGGACAGTTTTTGAAGCTTTCTTT
few	.	TRBV28	TRBJ2-1	CASSFLGRGEQFF	TGTGCCAGCAGTTTCTTGGGCCGGGGTGAGCAGTTCTTC
.	.	TRBV20-1	TRBJ1-1	CSTGSEAFF	TGCAGCACTGGTTCTGAAGCTTTCTTT
once	.	TRBV4-1	TRBJ2-7	CASSQDVIGPEQYF	TGCGCCAGCAGCCAAGATGTGATAGGCCCCGAGCAGTACTTC
.	TRBD2	TRBV7-2	TRBJ2-7	CASSSGLAGPYEQYF	TGTGCCAGCAGCTCGGGACTAGCGGGACCTTACGAGCAGTACTTC
few	.	TRBV15	TRBJ2-3	CATSRDGGASTDTQYF	TGTGCCACCAGCAGAGATGGCGGGGCTAGCACAGATACGCAGTATTTT
few	.	TRBV29-1	TRBJ2-3	CSVEGVTDTQYF	TGCAGCGTTGAAGGGGTCACAGATACGCAGTATTTT
few	.	TRBV12-3/TRBV12-4	TRBJ1-1	CASNNRGYTEAFF	TGTGCCAGCAATAATAGGGGGTACACTGAAGCTTTCTTT
.	.	TRBV7-6	TRBJ2-2	CASSHTGSGELFF	TGTGCCAGCAGCCACACAGGGTCCGGGGAGCTGTTTTTT
.	TRBD2	TRBV7-9	TRBJ2-3	CASSPLADTDTQYF	TGTGCCAGCAGCCCACTAGCGGACACAGATACGCAGTATTTT
.	.	TRBV7-9	TRBJ2-7	CASSLAAVTGNEQYF	TGTGCCAGCAGCTTAGCTGCGGTTACGGGGAACGAGCAGTACTTC
.	TRBD1	TRBV18	TRBJ2-7	CASSPTHDRGPSYEQYF	TGTGCCAGCTCACCCACCCACGACAGGGGACCCTCCTACGAGCAGTACTTC
few	.	TRBV7-2	TRBJ2-1	CASRPEGGTRRNEQFF	TGTGCCAGCAGACCAGAGGGTGGAACTCGGCGGAATGAGCAGTTCTTC
few	.	TRBV23-1	TRBJ2-7	CACRGSSYEQYF	TGCGCCTGCCGCGGATCCTCCTACGAGCAGTACTTC
.	.	TRBV4-1	TRBJ1-5	CASSQARTRDSNQPQHF	TGCGCCAGCAGCCAAGCCAGAACCCGGGACAGCAATCAGCCCCAGCATTTT
few	.	TRBV29-1	TRBJ1-1	CSVDGQEPSSEAFF	TGCAGCGTTGACGGCCAGGAACCTAGTTCTGAAGCTTTCTTT
.	TRBD1	TRBV12-3/TRBV12-4	TRBJ1-1	CASSPGTGGPAFF	TGTGCCAGCAGTCCCGGGACAGGGGGTCCAGCTTTCTTT
.	.	TRBV7-9	TRBJ2-5	CASSLMAQETQYF	TGTGCCAGCAGCTTAATGGCTCAAGAGACCCAGTACTTC
.	.	TRBV7-2	TRBJ1-2	CASSPGGGNYGYTF	TGTGCCAGCAGCCCCGGGGGGGGTAACTATGGCTACACCTTC
.	TRBD1	TRBV4-1	TRBJ1-5	CASSQDGHRGPNQPQHF	TGCGCCAGCAGCCAAGATGGACACAGGGGCCCCAATCAGCCCCAGCATTTT
few	TRBD1	TRBV5-6	TRBJ2-2	CASSWPQGDLPNTGELFF	TGTGCCAGCAGCTGGCCGCAGGGGGATCTTCCGAACACCGGGGAGCTGTTTTTT
many	.	TRBV23-1	TRBJ2-7	CASSQSRGPYEQYF	TGCGCCAGCAGTCAATCCCGGGGCCCCTACGAGCAGTACTTC
.	.	TRBV29-1	TRBJ2-7	CSVGVRGGNYEQYF	TGCAGCGTTGGGGTAAGGGGGGGTAACTACGAGCAGTACTTC
.	.	TRBV7-2	TRBJ1-1	CASSDRRGVSSEAFF	TGTGCCAGCTCCGATAGAAGGGGAGTAAGCTCTGAAGCTTTCTTT
once	.	TRBV6-6	TRBJ2-1	CASSDGLVEQFF	TGTGCCAGCAGTGACGGACTCGTTGAGCAGTTCTTC
.	TRBD1	TRBV4-1	TRBJ2-1	CASSQDFTGTGSEQFF	TGCGCCAGCAGCCAAGATTTCACCGGGACAGGGAGTGAGCAGTTCTTC
.	.	TRBV4-2	TRBJ1-1	CASSVQEKGDTEAFF	TGTGCCAGCAGCGTACAGGAAAAAGGGGACACTGAAGCTTTCTTT
.	.	TRBV6-2/TRBV6-3	TRBJ2-7	CASSPQAYEQYF	TGTGCCAGCAGCCCCCAAGCGTACGAGCAGTACTTC
many	.	TRBV7-8	TRBJ1-1	CASSSIKLGRMNTEAFF	TGTGCCAGCAGTTCCATTAAGCTCGGACGGATGAACACTGAAGCTTTCTTT
.	.	TRBV4-2	TRBJ1-5	CASSGEGKQPQHF	TGTGCCAGCAGCGGGGAGGGGAAACAGCCCCAGCATTTT
.	.	TRBV9	TRBJ2-7	CASSVDRTAAQYF	TGTGCCAGCAGCGTAGATCGGACAGCCGCGCAGTACTTC
.	.	TRBV18	TRBJ1-1	CASSPPLRRNTEAFF	TGTGCCAGCTCACCACCCTTGCGGAGGAACACTGAAGCTTTCTTT
.	.	TRBV27	TRBJ2-7	CASRARRLTGNEQYF	TGTGCCAGCAGAGCCAGGAGACTCACCGGGAACGAGCAGTACTTC
few	.	TRBV12-3/TRBV12-4	TRBJ2-7	CASSPPGPRYEQYF	TGTGCCAGCAGTCCCCCAGGGCCCCGTTACGAGCAGTACTTC
.	.	TRBV5-1	TRBJ2-2	CASSLGGTSSGELFF	TGCGCCAGCAGCTTGGGTGGGACTTCCTCCGGGGAGCTGTTTTTT
.	.	TRBV20-1	TRBJ1-2	CSGHHRGGYGYTF	TGCAGTGGTCACCACCGGGGGGGTTATGGCTACACCTTC
.	TRBD2	TRBV29-1	TRBJ2-7	CSVSGRASYEQYF	TGCAGCGTTAGCGGGAGGGCCTCCTACGAGCAGTACTTC
few	.	TRBV7-2	TRBJ1-5	CASSLGGVGNQPQHF	TGTGCCAGCAGCTTAGGTGGAGTTGGCAATCAGCCCCAGCATTTT
few	TRBD2	TRBV11-2	TRBJ2-1	CASSLSTSGSREQFF	TGTGCCAGCAGCTTATCGACTAGCGGGAGTCGTGAGCAGTTCTTC
many	.	TRBV5-1	TRBJ1-1	CASRISERRTEAFF	TGCGCCAGCAGGATTTCGGAACGGCGGACTGAAGCTTTCTTT
.	.	TRBV7-3	TRBJ2-6	CASSPQGGGANVLTF	TGTGCCAGCAGCCCCCAGGGTGGGGGGGCCAACGTCCTGACTTTC
few	TRBD2	TRBV18	TRBJ2-1	CASSPPTGRNEQFF	TGTGCCAGCTCACCTCCTACCGGGAGGAATGAGCAGTTCTTC
few	TRBD2	TRBV6-5	TRBJ2-1	CASSQSGLAGVNEQFF	TGTGCCAGCAGCCAATCAGGACTAGCAGGGGTGAATGAGCAGTTCTTC
many	.	TRBV29-1	TRBJ2-3	CSVESTDTQYF	TGCAGCGTTGAAAGCACAGATACGCAGTATTTT
.	.	TRBV21-1	TRBJ2-3	CASTPGRSDTQYF	TGTGCCAGCACCCCTGGCAGATCAGATACGCAGTATTTT
.	.	TRBV6-1	TRBJ2-4	CASEGVSKNIQYF	TGTGCCAGCGAGGGCGTCTCCAAAAACATTCAGTACTTC
.	TRBD1	TRBV3-1	TRBJ1-1	CASSPWTGSDTEAFF	TGTGCCAGCAGCCCCTGGACAGGGAGTGACACTGAAGCTTTCTTT
.	.	TRBV27	TRBJ2-2	CASSLRPRNTGELFF	TGTGCCAGCAGTTTGAGACCTCGGAACACCGGGGAGCTGTTTTTT
few	.	TRBV27	TRBJ2-7	CASSLGSGILSYEQYF	TGTGCCAGCAGTTTAGGCTCCGGGATCCTTTCCTACGAGCAGTACTTC